This TCR beta chain was identified in a study of CD8 T cells in ankylosing spondylitis. Whole-study findings and limits: Disease-linked clones reportedly showed significant enrichment in matched ankylosing spondylitis synovial fluid.

With respect to this clonotype: Its matching antigen is unknown.

TCRdb passed the 5' RACE reads through MiXCR, listing each CDR3 protein once. The sample records 250,000 or so distinct CDR3 sequences, more than 15% being singletons. CDR3 length: 14 amino acids. Per germline, CDR1 LNHDA and CDR2 SQIVND (reference sequence). V was trimmed by 5 bases and J by 6 bases, leaving 14 bases between them. The receptor comes from a male donor with ankylosing spondylitis or in good health (not recorded which). The source material was blood, either unsorted or a sorted T cell fraction (not recorded which). The chain couples TRBV19 to TRBJ2-4; possibly TRBD2 for D (5 bases). CDR3 loop: CASSYGPGGNIQYF. CDR3 bases: TGTGCCAGTAGTTACGGGCCCGGAGGAAACATTCAGTACTTC.